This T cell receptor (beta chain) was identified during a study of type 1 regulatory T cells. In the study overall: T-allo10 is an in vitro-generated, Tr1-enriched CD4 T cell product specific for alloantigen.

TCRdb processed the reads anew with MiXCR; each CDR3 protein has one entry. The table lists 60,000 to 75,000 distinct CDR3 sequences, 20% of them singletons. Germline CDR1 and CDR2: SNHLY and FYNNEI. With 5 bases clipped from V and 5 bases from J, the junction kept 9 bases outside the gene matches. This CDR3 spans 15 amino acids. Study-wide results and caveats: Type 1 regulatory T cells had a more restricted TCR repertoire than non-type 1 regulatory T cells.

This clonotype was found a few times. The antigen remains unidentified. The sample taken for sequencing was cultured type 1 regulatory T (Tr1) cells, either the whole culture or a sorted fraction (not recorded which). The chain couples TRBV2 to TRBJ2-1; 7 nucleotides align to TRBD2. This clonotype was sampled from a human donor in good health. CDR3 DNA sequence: TGTGCCAGCAGTTACCCTAGCGGAGGGAACAATGAGCAGTTCTTC. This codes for CASSYPSGGNNEQFF.